The rows below give T cell receptor beta chains drawn from one sample of a study of T cell changes during pregnancy in multiple sclerosis. Sequenced by immunoSEQ multiplex PCR; TCRdb stores in-frame clones only, minus some. The data show around 95,000 clones, with about 90% seen just once and less than 2.5% held by the top ten. Sample: peripheral blood, taken after pregnancy. These receptors were obtained from a female donor in good health, enrolled as a control in a pregnancy study. Both conserved end residues are part of each CDR3. The D gene is left open where the match is weak. The size field is filled for only some rows; it gives once, few, many or a size class.

>TRBV7-3|TRBJ2-3|.|TRBD2
CASSSGTSGGSTDTQYF
TGTGCCAGCAGCTCCGGGACTAGCGGGGGGAGCACAGATACGCAGTATTTT
>TRBV29-1|TRBJ2-1|few|.
CSADGHPALSYNEQFF
TGCAGCGCCGACGGACACCCTGCTCTCTCCTACAATGAGCAGTTCTTC
>TRBV14|TRBJ1-2|.|.
CASSQDFRRGYTF
TGTGCCAGCAGCCAAGATTTTCGGAGAGGCTACACCTTC
>TRBV7-8|TRBJ2-1|.|.
CASSEAGINYNEQFF
TGTGCCAGCAGTGAAGCCGGGATTAACTACAATGAGCAGTTCTTC
>TRBV28|TRBJ1-1|.|.
CASSPRVYTEAFF
TGTGCCAGCAGTCCCAGGGTATACACTGAAGCTTTCTTT
>TRBV6-5|TRBJ2-7|.|.
CASSYSSTETSYEQYF
TGTGCCAGCAGTTACTCGTCCACAGAAACCTCCTACGAGCAGTACTTC
>TRBV19|TRBJ2-1|.|TRBD1
CASTRDRSSYNEQFF
TGTGCCAGTACCAGGGACAGAAGCTCCTACAATGAGCAGTTCTTC
>TRBV6-1|TRBJ2-7|.|.
CASSEIRYEQYF
TGTGCCAGCAGTGAAATCCGCTACGAGCAGTACTTC
>TRBV18|TRBJ1-5|.|.
CASSRSRDQPQHF
TGTGCCAGCTCACGGTCCAGGGATCAGCCCCAGCATTTT
>TRBV5-1|TRBJ1-3|.|.
CASSPGNSGNTIYF
TGCGCCAGCAGCCCGGGGAACTCTGGAAACACCATATATTTT
>TRBV5-6|TRBJ2-5|.|.
CASSPYGGLETQYF
TGTGCCAGCAGCCCTTACGGGGGGCTTGAGACCCAGTACTTC
>TRBV5-1|TRBJ1-2|.|.
CASSFESVNYGYTF
TGCGCCAGCAGCTTTGAATCAGTCAACTATGGCTACACCTTC
>TRBV29-1|TRBJ2-7|.|.
CSVGQTVPYEQYF
TGCAGCGTTGGTCAGACAGTTCCCTACGAGCAGTACTTC
>TRBV11-2|TRBJ1-4|.|.
CASRAAANEKLFF
TGTGCCAGCCGTGCGGCGGCTAATGAAAAACTGTTTTTT
>TRBV23-1|TRBJ2-7|.|TRBD2
CASSPTPLLAGGVEQYF
TGCGCCAGCAGCCCCACCCCCCTACTAGCGGGGGGGGTCGAGCAGTACTTC
>TRBV28|TRBJ2-7|.|TRBD1
CASSFVGQGSYEQYF
TGTGCCAGCAGTTTTGTGGGACAGGGTAGCTACGAGCAGTACTTC
>TRBV29-1|TRBJ2-7|.|TRBD1
CSAMRGQGGYEQYF
TGCAGCGCTATGAGGGGACAGGGGGGGTACGAGCAGTACTTC
>TRBV28|TRBJ2-7|.|.
CASTVGSGSYEQYF
TGTGCCTCGACCGTGGGGAGTGGGTCCTACGAGCAGTACTTC
>TRBV5-1|TRBJ1-1|.|.
CASRAGTMNTEAFF
TGCGCCAGCAGGGCCGGGACAATGAACACTGAAGCTTTCTTT
>TRBV5-6|TRBJ1-2|.|TRBD1
CASSQGQGLYGYTF
TGTGCCAGCAGCCAAGGACAGGGACTCTATGGCTACACCTTC
>TRBV2|TRBJ2-3|.|.
CASRVDLVPTDTQYF
TGTGCCAGCAGGGTAGACCTAGTCCCCACAGATACGCAGTATTTT
>TRBV2|TRBJ2-5|.|TRBD1
CASSEEYRGYQETQYF
TGTGCCAGCAGTGAAGAGTACAGGGGATACCAAGAGACCCAGTACTTC
>TRBV7-9|TRBJ2-1|.|TRBD1
CASKGGQGYNEQFF
TGTGCCAGCAAAGGGGGACAGGGCTACAATGAGCAGTTCTTC
>TRBV28|TRBJ2-7|.|TRBD2
CASSPGTSGMTYEQYF
TGTGCCAGCAGTCCGGGGACTAGCGGAATGACCTACGAGCAGTACTTC
>TRBV28|TRBJ1-5|.|.
CASTGGLRNQPQHF
TGTGCCAGCACGGGAGGTCTACGCAATCAGCCCCAGCATTTT
>TRBV6-1|TRBJ2-7|.|.
CASRVRGAGYEQYF
TGTGCCAGCAGGGTCAGGGGCGCTGGGTACGAGCAGTACTTC
>TRBV7-9|TRBJ2-3|.|.
CASSPTGVSTDTQYF
TGTGCCAGCAGCCCGACGGGGGTTTCCACAGATACGCAGTATTTT
>TRBV19|TRBJ2-1|.|TRBD2
CASSMGTRSRVEQFF
TGTGCCAGTAGTATGGGGACTAGATCGCGCGTTGAGCAGTTCTTC
>TRBV14|TRBJ2-7|.|.
CASSQGIRGTYEQYF
TGTGCCAGCAGCCAAGGTATAAGGGGGACCTACGAGCAGTACTTC
>TRBV27|TRBJ2-1|once|.
CASSPPRTSYNEQFF
TGTGCCAGCAGTCCCCCCCGGACAAGCTACAATGAGCAGTTCTTC
>TRBV19|TRBJ2-2|.|TRBD1
CASSGWTGSGELFF
TGTGCCAGTAGTGGGTGGACAGGGTCCGGGGAGCTGTTTTTT
>TRBV20-1|TRBJ2-7|.|TRBD1
CRIRGLNEQYF
TGCAGAATCAGGGGGCTCAACGAGCAGTACTTC
>TRBV7-9|TRBJ1-1|.|.
CASSLATGQNTEAFF
TGTGCCAGCAGCTTAGCAACGGGACAGAACACTGAAGCTTTCTTT
>TRBV28|TRBJ1-5|once|.
CASSPNRYNQPQHF
TGTGCCAGCAGCCCCAACAGATACAATCAGCCCCAGCATTTT
>TRBV7-9|TRBJ1-1|.|.
CASSSDFFEAFF
TGTGCCAGCAGCTCTGACTTCTTTGAAGCTTTCTTT
>TRBV2|TRBJ2-1|.|.
CASSAQNYNEQFF
TGTGCCAGCAGTGCCCAGAACTACAATGAGCAGTTCTTC
>TRBV12-5|TRBJ2-3|.|TRBD1
CASGPGGDTQYF
TGTGCTAGTGGTCCAGGGGGTGATACGCAGTATTTT
>TRBV5-1|TRBJ2-7|once|TRBD2
CASSSNPGLAGGPQSYEQYF
TGCGCCAGCAGCTCGAATCCGGGACTAGCGGGAGGGCCACAATCCTACGAGCAGTACTTC
>TRBV5-6|TRBJ2-7|.|TRBD2
CASSSMEVRLAGFEQYF
TGTGCCAGCAGCTCAATGGAAGTGCGACTAGCGGGGTTTGAGCAGTACTTC
>TRBV5-8|TRBJ1-2|.|.
CASRRGSNYGYTF
TGTGCCAGCAGGAGAGGGTCTAACTATGGCTACACCTTC
>TRBV19|TRBJ1-1|.|.
CASTLPGGRAFF
TGTGCCAGTACCCTCCCGGGGGGGAGAGCTTTCTTT
>TRBV19|TRBJ2-3|.|TRBD1
CASSTTGGGTDTQYF
TGTGCCAGTAGTACCACAGGGGGCGGCACAGATACGCAGTATTTT
>TRBV6-5|TRBJ2-7|.|TRBD1
CASRNTGGTYEQYF
TGTGCCAGCAGGAATACAGGGGGGACCTACGAGCAGTACTTC